These 28 T cell receptor beta chains were sequenced from one sample in a study of T cell responses to AZD1222 COVID-19 vaccine. Assay: immunoSEQ multiplex PCR; the TCRdb copy retains only in-frame clones and omits some. The sample yields around 61,000 clones, over 75% seen once. Sequenced material: peripheral blood, taken on day 0 of AZD1222 vaccination. Receptor source: an adult in good health.

V gene TRBV28 combines with J gene TRBJ2-1; D is perhaps TRBD2 (6 bases). CDR1 is MDHEN, CDR2 SYDVKM, per germline. The CDR3 contains 15 residues. V lost 6 bases and J lost 8, with 20 bases in between. CDR3 region: CASSRGRRERHEQFF. For the CDR3, the DNA is TGTGCCAGCAGCCGGGGCAGGAGGGAACGGCATGAGCAGTTCTTC. Looking up the rest from reference TRBV28 and TRBJ2-1 gives the full variable domain: DVKVTQSSRYLVKRTGEKVFLECVQDMDHENMFWYRQDPGLGLRLIYFSYDVKMKEKGDIPEGYSVSREKKERFSLILESASTNQTSMYLCASSRGRRERHEQFFGPGTRLTVL.

The J gene is TRBJ1-1, the V gene TRBV5-1; D is unresolved. The CDR3 spans 13 residues. The germline V gene encodes CDR1 SGHRS and CDR2 YFSETQ. V lost 1 base, J lost 6 bases, and 10 bases lay in between. In DNA form, the CDR3 reads TGCGCCAGCAGCTTGTATGCAGGAGCTGAAGCTTTCTTT. Its protein product is CASSLYAGAEAFF.

V gene TRBV13 combines with J gene TRBJ1-2; TRBD1 is a possible D gene (6 bases). V lost 5 bases and J 8 bases, leaving 15 bases between the germline ends. CDR3 length equals 13 residues. Germline V gives CDR1 PRHDT, CDR2 FYEKMQ (reference sequence). In DNA form, the CDR3 reads TGTGCCAGCAGCGGTGGGGGGCGACACGGCTACACCTTC. Protein sequence: CASSGGGRHGYTF.

This chain connects TRBV9 to TRBJ1-2, with TRBD1 as a possible D gene (5 bases). CDR1 is SGDLS, CDR2 YYNGEE, per germline. The CDR3 has 13 amino acids. V was clipped by 4 bases and J by 4 bases, with 11 bases between them. CDR3 in amino acids: CASSLEGLYGYTF. The CDR3 coding sequence is TGTGCCAGCAGCCTAGAGGGGCTCTATGGCTACACCTTC. The whole variable domain, filled in from reference TRBV9 and TRBJ1-2, reads DSGVTQTPKHLITATGQRVTLRCSPRSGDLSVYWYQQSLDQGLQFLIQYYNGEERAKGNILERFSAQQFPDLHSELNLSSLELGDSALYFCASSLEGLYGYTFGSGTRLTVV.

This clone was detected once. This chain joins TRBV30 and TRBJ1-2; no definite D call. The CDR3 length is 13 residues. V lost 5 bases and J 2 bases, leaving 12 bases between the germline ends. From germline, CDR1 is GTSNPN and CDR2 SVGIG (reference sequence). The CDR3 DNA is TGTGCCTGGGGAGGAGAGGGAAACTATGGCTACACCTTC. Translated: CAWGGEGNYGYTF.

This clone was counted once. The chain combines TRBV19 with TRBJ1-5; D perhaps matches TRBD1 (6 bases). This CDR3 has 16 amino acids. Germline CDR1 and CDR2: LNHDA and SQIVND (reference sequence). V was cut by 3 bases and J by 5 bases, with 17 bases left in between. This chain's CDR3 is CASSIWGAASYQPQHF. The CDR3 DNA follows: TGTGCCAGTAGTATTTGGGGGGCAGCAAGCTATCAGCCCCAGCATTTT.

V usage is TRBV27 and J usage is TRBJ2-7; 9 bases align to TRBD1. This CDR3 comprises 13 residues. After removal of 6 bases from V and 0 bases from J, the junction contained 0 bases not matched to a gene. In germline, CDR1 is MNHEY, CDR2 SMNVEV (reference sequence). Here the CDR3 reads CASRGQGSYEQYF. CDR3 in DNA: TGTGCCAGCAGGGGACAGGGCTCCTACGAGCAGTACTTC.

The chain recombines TRBV7-2 with TRBJ2-3; no firm D call. CDR3 size: 14 residues. V lost 4 bases, J lost 2 bases, and 10 bases lay in between. The germline gives CDR1 SGHTA, CDR2 FQGNSA. Here the CDR3 reads CASSSITVTDTQYF. The CDR3 bases are TGTGCCAGCAGCTCCATTACCGTCACAGATACGCAGTATTTT.

The CDR3 bases are TGTGCCAGTAAGGGACAGGGAAAGAATTCACCCCTCCACTTT. Translating gives CASKGQGKNSPLHF. V is TRBV19 and J is TRBJ1-6; 9 bases line up with TRBD1. J gave up 7 bases and V 7 bases, and 5 bases lay outside the gene matches. The CDR3 is 14 residues long. Per the germline V gene, CDR1 is LNHDA and CDR2 is SQIVND (reference sequence).

V gene TRBV7-9 combines with J gene TRBJ1-4; D possibly corresponds to TRBD1 (5 bases). Germline V gene sequence: CDR1 SEHNR, CDR2 FQNEAQ (reference sequence). The CDR3 is 13 residues long. The ends were cut back, 7 bases at V and 7 bases at J, with 13 bases in the middle. CDR3 residues: CASNLGRGEKLFF. Written as DNA, the CDR3 is TGTGCCAGCAATCTGGGGCGCGGTGAAAAACTGTTTTTT. Looking up the rest from reference TRBV7-9 and TRBJ1-4 gives the full variable domain: DTGVSQNPRHKITKRGQNVTFRCDPISEHNRLYWYRQTLGQGPEFLTYFQNEAQLEKSRLLSDRFSAERPKGSFSTLEIQRTEQGDSAMYLCASNLGRGEKLFFGSGTQLSVL.

The rearrangement links TRBV12-3 or TRBV12-4 to TRBJ1-6; D not resolved. The CDR3 has 13 residues. V gave up 3 bases and J gave up 9 bases, with 9 bases separating them. The CDR3, as DNA: TGTGCCAGCAGTTTGATTGAGGGTTCACCCCTCCACTTT. Encoded protein: CASSLIEGSPLHF.

This clone was seen at least ten times. The chain carries TRBV10-2 and TRBJ2-3; D might be TRBD1 or TRBD2, each matching 5 bases. The CDR3 spans 15 residues. Trimming took off 4 bases at V and 0 bases at J, with 11 bases between the two ends. In germline, CDR1 is WSHSY, CDR2 SAAADI. CDR3 sequence reads: CASSGNGASTDTQYF. The CDR3 DNA reads as TGCGCCAGCAGTGGGAACGGGGCTAGCACAGATACGCAGTATTTT.

The V and J genes are TRBV27 and TRBJ1-2; 8 positions agree with TRBD1. Germline values: CDR1 MNHEY, CDR2 SMNVEV (reference sequence). The J segment lost 4 bases and the V segment lost 6 bases, leaving 10 bases of the junction unmatched. This CDR3 spans 15 amino acids. CDR3 nucleotides: TGTGCCAGCAGCCAGACAGGGGCGGTCATCTATGGCTACACCTTC. This codes for CASSQTGAVIYGYTF.

The chain links TRBV18 to TRBJ1-1, with D uncertain. Trimming took 5 bases from V and 1 from J, leaving 5 bases between them. Germline values: CDR1 KGHSH, CDR2 LQKENI. The CDR3 spans 12 residues. CDR3 in DNA: TGTGCCAGCTCAGTTCAGAACACTGAAGCTTTCTTT. Protein sequence: CASSVQNTEAFF.

The CDR3 DNA reads as TGTGCCACCAGAGGAGGGGGGGAGGATGGCTACACCTTC. It is translated as CATRGGGEDGYTF. This chain connects TRBV2 to TRBJ1-2; D is possibly TRBD1 (6 bases). Germline-derived CDR1 and CDR2 are SNHLY and FYNNEI. The CDR3 extends over 13 amino acids. V was shortened by 10 bases and J by 6 bases, with 18 bases between the two germline ends. The full variable domain, its missing parts supplied by reference TRBV2 and TRBJ1-2, is EPEVTQTPSHQVTQMGQEVILRCVPISNHLYFYWYRQILGQKVEFLVSFYNNEISEKSEIFDDQFSVERPDGSNFTLKIRSTKLEDSAMYFCATRGGGEDGYTFGSGTRLTVV.

This clone was seen only a few times. The chain carries TRBV19 and TRBJ1-6; tentatively, D is TRBD1 (5 bases). V was trimmed by 6 bases and J by 9 bases, leaving 18 bases between them. CDR3 size: 15 residues. Germline CDR1 LNHDA, CDR2 SQIVND (reference sequence). DNA of the CDR3: TGTGCCAGTAGGATCGTCCAGGGAGCCCGTTCACCCCTCCACTTT. This encodes CASRIVQGARSPLHF.

This chain uses TRBV3-1 (or the pseudogene TRBV3-2) with TRBJ1-2, with a tentative D call TRBD1 (6 bases). The CDR3 is 13 amino acids. Between the trimmed V and J ends, which lost 5 bases and 5 bases, there was a span of 12 bases. CDR1 is LGHDT and CDR2 is YNNKEL in the germline V gene (reference sequence). In DNA form, the CDR3 reads TGTGCCAGCAGCGGAAGGACAGCTTATGGCTACACCTTC. Translating it yields CASSGRTAYGYTF.

The chain uses TRBV5-5 and TRBJ1-1; 7 bases align to TRBD1. The germline gives CDR1 SGHKS, CDR2 YYEKEE (reference sequence). V shed 1 base and J 0 bases; nucleotides not matched to a gene: 6. The CDR3 contains 16 residues. The CDR3 reads CASSLRPGQLNTEAFF. The CDR3 nucleotides are TGTGCCAGCAGCTTGAGGCCGGGACAGCTGAACACTGAAGCTTTCTTT.

CDR3 nucleotide sequence: TGTGCCAGCAGCGTGGACAGATACGAGCAGTACTTC. The encoded protein is CASSVDRYEQYF. This rearrangement joins TRBV6-5 to TRBJ2-7; D is possibly TRBD1 (6 bases). V was shortened by 6 bases and J by 4 bases, with 10 bases between the two germline ends. Germline V lookup: CDR1 MNHEY, CDR2 SVGAGI. The CDR3 runs 12 residues.

V usage is TRBV28 and J usage is TRBJ1-1; D is unresolved. The germline V gene has CDR1 MDHEN and CDR2 SYDVKM. Between the trimmed V and J ends, which lost 3 bases and 3 bases, there was a span of 8 bases. The CDR3 totals 13 residues. The CDR3 DNA reads as TGTGCCAGCAGTTTGGAGTTTGACACTGAAGCTTTCTTT. Its translation is CASSLEFDTEAFF.

The J gene is TRBJ2-3, the V gene TRBV18; 8 bases agree with TRBD1. Per the germline V gene, CDR1 is KGHSH and CDR2 is LQKENI. The CDR3 runs to 17 residues. Trimming at V came to 6 bases and at J to 0 bases, leaving 11 bases not matched to a gene. The CDR3 DNA sequence: TGTGCCAGCTCGCCAGGCCGACAGGGGACGAGCACAGATACGCAGTATTTT. It specifies CASSPGRQGTSTDTQYF.

This clone appeared a single time. The rearrangement joins TRBV19 to TRBJ1-5; the D gene is possibly TRBD1 (6 bases). The length of the CDR3 is 15 residues. V was shortened by 5 bases and J by 6 bases, with 17 bases between the two germline ends. CDR1 and CDR2 from the germline V gene are LNHDA and SQIVND (reference sequence). The CDR3 sequence is CASSFTTGSGQPQHF. The DNA of the CDR3 is TGTGCCAGTAGTTTCACAACAGGGTCGGGTCAGCCCCAGCATTTT.

The chain couples TRBV7-3 to TRBJ2-5; D is undetermined. From germline, CDR1 is SGHTA and CDR2 FQGTGA. V shed 5 bases and J shed 4 bases, with 11 bases lying between them. CDR3 length equals 13 residues. In DNA, the CDR3 is TGTGCCAGCAGCCCGCTTGGCAGAGAGACCCAGTACTTC. This translates into CASSPLGRETQYF.

This rearrangement joins TRBV28 to TRBJ1-2; the D is unclear. V was shortened by 3 bases and J by 3 bases, with 20 bases between the two germline ends. Germline CDR1 and CDR2: MDHEN and SYDVKM. The CDR3 has 17 residues. The CDR3 region is CASSFSGEGYLDYGYTF. CDR3 bases: TGTGCCAGCAGTTTTTCTGGTGAAGGGTACCTTGACTATGGCTACACCTTC.

The V call is TRBV11-2, the J call TRBJ1-5, with 7 bases lining up with TRBD1. The junction had 2 bases not matched to a gene; V was cut back by 5 bases and J by 1 base. Germline lookup yields CDR1 SGHAT and CDR2 FQNNGV. This CDR3 spans 14 amino acids. CDR3 nucleotides: TGTGCCAGCAGCCCACAGGGGAGCAATCAGCCCCAGCATTTT. Amino acids: CASSPQGSNQPQHF.

The chain is built from TRBV21-1 and TRBJ1-1. TRBV21-1 is assigned pseudogene status. The CDR3 has 13 residues. This CDR3 reads CASSSRSRAAAFF. Here the CDR3 DNA reads TGTGCCAGCAGCTCACGTTCAAGGGCAGCAGCTTTCTTT.

CDR3: CASSPPLATGGGEKLFF. The CDR3 DNA reads as TGTGCCAGCTCACCACCCTTGGCGACAGGGGGTGGGGAAAAACTGTTTTTT. This sequence joins TRBV18 and TRBJ1-4, with 9 bases fitting TRBD1. Germline values: CDR1 KGHSH, CDR2 LQKENI. This CDR3 is built from 17 residues. Germline trimming cut 0 bases from V and 8 bases from J; bases unmatched to any gene: 10. The full variable domain, rest sourced from reference TRBV18 and TRBJ1-4, is NAGVMQNPRHLVRRRGQEARLRCSPMKGHSHVYWYRQLPEEGLKFMVYLQKENIIDESGMPKERFSAEFPKEGPSILRIQQVVRGDSAAYFCASSPPLATGGGEKLFFGSGTQLSVL.

J is TRBJ2-1 and V is TRBV7-9; the D is unclear. Trimming took 1 base from V and 2 from J, leaving 12 bases between them. The germline V gene encodes CDR1 SEHNR and CDR2 FQNEAQ (reference sequence). The CDR3 spans 16 residues. The CDR3 here is CASSLVLALTYNEQFF. The CDR3 region has the DNA TGTGCCAGCAGCTTAGTGTTAGCTCTTACCTACAATGAGCAGTTCTTC.